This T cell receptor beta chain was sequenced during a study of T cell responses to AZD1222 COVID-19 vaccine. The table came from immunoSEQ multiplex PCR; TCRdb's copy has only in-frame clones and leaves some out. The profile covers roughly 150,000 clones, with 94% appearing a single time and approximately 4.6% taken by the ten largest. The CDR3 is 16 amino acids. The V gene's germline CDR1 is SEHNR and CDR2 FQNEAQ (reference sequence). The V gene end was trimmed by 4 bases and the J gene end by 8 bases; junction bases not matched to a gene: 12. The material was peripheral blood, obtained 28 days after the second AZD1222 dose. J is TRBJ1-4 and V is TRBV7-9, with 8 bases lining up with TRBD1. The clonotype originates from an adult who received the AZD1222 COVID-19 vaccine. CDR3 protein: CASSWLDRGGKEKLFF. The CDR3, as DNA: TGTGCCAGCAGCTGGCTCGACAGGGGCGGGAAGGAAAAACTGTTTTTT.